This T cell receptor beta chain was profiled in a study of T cells during gluten challenge in celiac disease (dated by TCRdb to about 2017). Notes on the research overall: Paired single-cell TCR sequencing was done for several challenge participants who showed a significant increase in HLA-DQ:gluten tetramer-binding T cells. During the challenge, blood was drawn at baseline, day 6 and day 14, while duodenal biopsies were taken at baseline and day 14. Single-cell libraries were sequenced paired-end 250 bp and bulk libraries paired-end 300 bp on the Illumina MiSeq. The paper as a whole reports these results and caveats: Circulating gluten-specific T cells peaked on day 6, and the day-6 repertoire appeared to consist largely of expanded preexisting memory clonotypes. Clonal expansion rose on day 6, as shown by reduced sample-corrected Shannon diversity of circulating gluten-specific T cells. Across the 7 patients, about 12-45% of single-cell TCR-alpha/beta clonotypes seen at the latest time point had also been present at baseline, compared with roughly 51-56% in the bulk data.

As for this clonotype: No base quality information exists; no much larger clone differs at one position.

Library preparation employed single-cell sequencing. TCRdb names Illumina MiSeq as the instrument used. Three nested PCRs using multiplexed primers that cover all TRA and TRB V genes were used to amplify paired single-cell TCR-alpha and TCR-beta sequences. Regarding the original processing steps: Reads were preprocessed with selected pRESTO steps, and V, D, J genes and CDR3 junctions were assigned with IMGT/HighV-QUEST. Only valid singletons with no more than three chains, each backed by 100 or more reads, were kept as single cells. Clonotypes were defined by identical paired TCR-alpha/beta nucleotide sequences, and cross-patient sharing of only approximately 0.2% indicated negligible cross-contamination. In samples containing more than 20 cells, repertoire diversity was estimated using a Shannon index corrected for undersampling. TCRdb handled the public reads itself, with Q25 trimming in fastp and clone calling in MiXCR, and kept productive beta chains. All rows with the same CDR3 protein become a single entry with the most common DNA and genes. V and J calls and clone size were set by TCRdb, not the authors. Within this sample are 150 to 250 distinct CDR3 sequences, with 49% of them counted one time only. The ten largest clones represent under 50% of the sample.

The CDR1 and CDR2 encoded by the germline V gene are SGHTA and FQGNSA. V loses 2 bases, J loses 5 bases, and the germline ends lie 18 bases apart. The CDR3 measures 17 amino acids from cysteine to phenylalanine. Only CDR3 DNA remains: 51 bases, in frame from the first base. A 14-day oral dietary gluten challenge was undertaken by treated celiac disease patients on a gluten-free diet so that recall of gluten-specific T cells could be studied. For lamina propria, live cells were gated as tetramer-binding CD3+ CD8- CD4+ T cells, with CD11c, CD14, CD15, CD19 and CD56 cells excluded. Sorting was done on an Aria II cell sorter as single cells, plus in bulk whenever tetramer-positive cells were relatively numerous. At baseline and on day 14, eight duodenal biopsies were obtained from every challenged patient. Cryopreserved lamina propria cell suspensions were obtained from biopsies through removal of epithelium with EDTA, digestion with collagenase, homogenization and filtration. Before tetramer-binding CD4+ T cells were sorted, thawed cells were stained with a pool of PE-conjugated HLA-DQ:gluten tetramers that present immunodominant gluten epitopes.

This clonotype was sampled from a female donor with celiac disease. Sequencing used gluten-specific CD4+ T cells sorted from the duodenum using tetramers, obtained at baseline or on day 14 of gluten challenge (not recorded which). The V and J genes are TRBV7-2 and TRBJ2-2; D gene: possibly TRBD1, on 6 matching bases. In nucleotide form, the sequence is TGTGCCAGCAGCTTATTCGGCAGACAGGACCCTACCGGGGAGCTGTTTTTT. Its translation is CASSLFGRQDPTGELFF.